What follows describes a single T cell receptor (beta chain). Its matching antigen is unknown. This record belongs to a study of T cell repertoires in cytomegalovirus infection. Overall study: Researchers turned to recently identified HLA-C-restricted CMV epitopes as well as well-studied HLA-B-restricted ones.

TCRdb redid the calling of the reads with MiXCR, one entry per CDR3 protein. This table has about 920,000 distinct CDR3 sequences, about a third appearing once. V lost 5 bases, J lost 8 bases, and 12 bases lay in between. This CDR3 is built from 12 residues. CDR1 is MNHEY and CDR2 is SVGEGT in the germline V gene. This specimen consisted of cultured CD8+ T cells from PBMCs, obtained from culture after CMV antigen stimulation. The receptor was isolated from a human donor in good health (CMV status not recorded). Some clones in this sample may be carry-over from other donors' samples. The rearrangement uses TRBV6-2 or TRBV6-3 and TRBJ1-1, with a weak D call TRBD1 (5 bases). The CDR3 loop is CASSDLGREAFF. CDR3 bases: TGTGCCAGCAGTGACCTGGGACGAGAAGCTTTCTTT.